Here is one TCR beta chain with its context. Its target antigen remains unknown. Within one base of it there is no much larger clone, and no base qualities were kept. This entry comes from a study of CD8 T cells in ankylosing spondylitis (TCRdb year 2017). A note on the overall study: The study set out to find disease-linked TCR variants by profiling T cell receptor beta repertoires in ankylosing spondylitis patients and healthy donors. Peripheral blood samples were taken, and synovial fluid was additionally collected from ankylosing spondylitis patients. The full study cohort comprised around 25 ankylosing spondylitis patients and 110 or so healthy donors. The research as a whole found: Blood from ankylosing spondylitis patients appeared to be characterized by a TCR beta motif made up of 8 or 9 highly homologous amino acid variants. In peripheral blood, the disease-linked clones were found at relatively low frequencies and had a CD8+ phenotype. Some of the motif variants had been reported before in the synovial fluid and blood of reactive arthritis patients, a finding that suggests common disease-initiation mechanisms. The disease-linked clones were reported to be significantly enriched in matched synovial fluid samples from ankylosing spondylitis patients.

The CDR3 measures 17 amino acids from cysteine to phenylalanine. Of all the DNA, just the CDR3 is kept, 51 bases in frame from base 1. Trimming leaves V shorter by 6 bases and J shorter by 0 bases, with the junction holding 10 bases beyond the gene matches. Reads for this sample came from an Illumina HiSeq 2500. TCR beta libraries were prepared by quantitative 5'-RACE with molecular barcodes. Processing in the source paper ran as follows. To identify disease-linked TCR variants, a new computational method was used, one built on a probabilistic model of VDJ rearrangement. Using fastp at Q25 and MiXCR, TCRdb reprocessed the public reads and kept productive beta chains. Each record represents a unique CDR3 protein, reported with the most common genes and DNA among its rows. TCRdb's processing, not the study's, gives the V and J calls here. The table for this sample lists about 360,000 distinct CDR3 sequences; 20% of them were counted only once. Over 10% of the sample belongs to the ten largest clones.

The sequence was collected from a male donor with ankylosing spondylitis or in good health (not recorded which). The material sequenced was blood, either unsorted or a sorted T cell fraction (not recorded which). The sequence links TRBV12-3 or TRBV12-4 to TRBJ2-2; TRBD2 agrees with 7 junctional bases. Here is the DNA: TGTGCCAGCAGCCCACCCCGGGGGAGGGCGAACACCGGGGAGCTGTTTTTT. The translation is CASSPPRGRANTGELFF.